This entry lists 28 T cell receptor beta chains sequenced from one sample in a study of blood T cell repertoires in COVID-19. The assay was immunoSEQ multiplex PCR, and TCRdb's table has in-frame clones only and misses some. The table lists 25,000 to 35,000 clones, approximately 85% of them singletons. The sample was peripheral blood. These receptors came from an elderly man with active COVID-19.

The V call is TRBV5-1, the J call TRBJ2-1; 12 nucleotides line up with TRBD2. J lost 1 base, V lost 5 bases, and 1 base had no gene match. The CDR3 is 15 residues long. Germline CDR1 and CDR2: SGHRS and YFSETQ. The CDR3 region has the DNA TGCGCCAGCAGAACTAGCGGGGGGTCCTACAATGAGCAGTTCTTC. This sequence encodes CASRTSGGSYNEQFF.

V usage is TRBV16 and J usage is TRBJ2-1, with D unclear. This CDR3 spans 17 amino acids. V lost 1 base to trimming and J lost 0 bases, with 13 bases between them. Germline V gene data show CDR1 as KGHSY and CDR2 as FQNENV. This CDR3 reads CASSQFSTRSSYNEQFF. CDR3 coding DNA: TGTGCCAGCAGCCAATTTTCCACCCGGAGCTCCTACAATGAGCAGTTCTTC. Using reference TRBV16 and TRBJ2-1 for the parts outside the CDR3, the full variable domain is GEEVAQTPKHLVRGEGQKAKLYCAPIKGHSYVFWYQQVLKNEFKFLISFQNENVFDETGMPKERFSAKCLPNSPCSLEIQATKLEDSAVYFCASSQFSTRSSYNEQFFGPGTRLTVL.

V and J are TRBV18 and TRBJ1-1; 7 bases map to TRBD1. Germline-derived CDR1 and CDR2 are KGHSH and LQKENI. Trimming removed 3 bases from V and 8 bases from J; junction bases left unmatched: 6. This CDR3 contains 13 residues. CDR3 residues: CASSPDRPPEAFF. The CDR3 DNA reads TGTGCCAGCTCACCGGACAGGCCGCCGGAAGCTTTCTTT.

The rearrangement uses TRBV18 and TRBJ1-4; no clear D gene. Germline loops: CDR1 KGHSH, CDR2 LQKENI. The CDR3 is 13 residues long. V was shortened by 3 bases and J by 6 bases, with 8 bases between the two germline ends. The DNA of the CDR3 is TGTGCCAGCTCACCGACAATGTATGAAAAACTGTTTTTT. Translation: CASSPTMYEKLFF.

J is TRBJ1-6 and V is TRBV2; D might be TRBD1 (5 bases). Per germline, CDR1 SNHLY and CDR2 FYNNEI. Trimming removed 0 bases from V and 5 bases from J, with 8 bases in between. CDR3 length: 15 amino acids. The chain's CDR3 is CASSEAGGNNSPLHF. The DNA of the CDR3 is TGTGCCAGCAGTGAAGCGGGGGGAAATAATTCACCCCTCCACTTT. Combining the CDR3 with reference TRBV2 and TRBJ1-6 gives the whole variable domain EPEVTQTPSHQVTQMGQEVILRCVPISNHLYFYWYRQILGQKVEFLVSFYNNEISEKSEIFDDQFSVERPDGSNFTLKIRSTKLEDSAMYFCASSEAGGNNSPLHFGNGTRLTVT.

This clone has just one count. The rearrangement joins TRBV6-5 to TRBJ2-7, with TRBD1 matching 7 bases. Unmatched junction bases numbered 7, after V lost 5 bases and J lost 3 bases. This CDR3 is 14 amino acids long. The germline V gene encodes CDR1 MNHEY and CDR2 SVGAGI. CDR3 in amino acids: CASSLTGDLYEQYF. The CDR3 region has the DNA TGTGCCAGCAGTCTTACAGGGGACCTCTACGAGCAGTACTTC.

The CDR3 DNA is TGTGCCAGCAGGTCCGAGACAGTTCTCCAAGAGACCCAGTACTTC. This gives the protein CASRSETVLQETQYF. The chain recombines TRBV7-8 with TRBJ2-5; a weak D match, TRBD1 (5 bases). Germline CDR1 reads SGHVS; CDR2 reads FQNEAQ. Trimming removed 6 bases from V and 1 base from J, with 15 bases in between. This CDR3 is built from 15 residues.

This chain links TRBV18 with TRBJ2-3; TRBD2 might be the D (5 bases). CDR1 is KGHSH and CDR2 is LQKENI in the germline V gene. V was shortened by 3 bases and J by 2 bases, with 12 bases between the two germline ends. The CDR3 has 15 residues. Here the CDR3 DNA reads TGTGCCAGCTCACCGTATAGCGTTGTCACAGATACGCAGTATTTT. This sequence encodes CASSPYSVVTDTQYF.

The table lists this clone with a few counts. The chain employs TRBV7-8 and TRBJ1-1, with unresolved D. V was clipped by 1 base and J by 1 base, with 10 bases between them. Germline V lookup: CDR1 SGHVS, CDR2 FQNEAQ. The CDR3 extends over 15 amino acids. CDR3 sequence (DNA): TGTGCCAGCAGCTTAGAGGTGGGCGCGAACACTGAAGCTTTCTTT. Protein product: CASSLEVGANTEAFF.

This clone was seen only a few times. CDR3: CASSMGEPGGSGYTF. The CDR3 nucleotides are TGTGCCAGTAGTATGGGGGAGCCAGGGGGCAGTGGCTACACCTTC. This chain connects TRBV19 to TRBJ1-2; 8 nucleotides match TRBD1. V shed 3 bases, J shed 7 bases, and the junction held 10 bases outside the gene matches. CDR3 size: 15 residues. Per germline, CDR1 LNHDA and CDR2 SQIVND (reference sequence).

The rearrangement uses TRBV2 and TRBJ1-1, with D perhaps TRBD1 (6 bases). Germline V gene sequence: CDR1 SNHLY, CDR2 FYNNEI. Deletions cut 6 bases from V and 5 bases from J, with 10 bases between. CDR3 length: 12 amino acids. The CDR3 nucleotides are TGTGCCAGCAGAACAGGGCATACTGAAGCTTTCTTT. Translating gives CASRTGHTEAFF.

The chain links TRBV6-5 to TRBJ2-7; TRBD1 is a possible D gene (6 bases). From germline, CDR1 is MNHEY and CDR2 SVGAGI. This CDR3 spans 13 amino acids. The V gene lost 0 bases and the J gene lost 9 bases, with 12 bases spanning the gap. CDR3 amino acids: CASSYSPTGPQYF. The CDR3 coding sequence is TGTGCCAGCAGTTACTCGCCGACAGGACCGCAGTACTTC.

V usage is TRBV5-3 and J usage is TRBJ1-4; D perhaps matches TRBD1 (6 bases). TRBV5-3 counts as an open reading frame of uncertain function. Trimming left V 3 bases short and J 8 bases short, with 14 bases between. CDR3 length: 14 amino acids. The CDR3 DNA sequence: TGTGCCAGAAGCTCCGGGACACAAGGGGAAAAACTGTTTTTT. It is translated as CARSSGTQGEKLFF.

The J gene is TRBJ1-1, the V gene TRBV6-5; D gene unclear. The length of the CDR3 is 12 residues. The germline V and J ends were trimmed by 2 bases and 8 bases, with 9 bases remaining between them. The germline gives CDR1 MNHEY, CDR2 SVGAGI. The DNA for the CDR3 is TGTGCCAGCAGTTACATGTTCGGGGAAGCTTTCTTT. It is translated as CASSYMFGEAFF.

The chain has TRBV12-3 or TRBV12-4 and TRBJ1-1; a weak D match, TRBD1 (6 bases). The V and J ends lost 3 bases and 11 bases respectively, with 13 bases between them. CDR3 length equals 12 residues. CDR3 sequence: CASSLGPGDAFF. CDR3 sequence (DNA): TGTGCCAGCAGTTTGGGACCAGGGGACGCTTTCTTT.

This rearrangement joins TRBV11-3 to TRBJ2-3; D gene unclear. Germline V gene sequence: CDR1 SGHNT, CDR2 YENEEA. The CDR3 consists of 13 residues. V gave up 5 bases and J gave up 1 base, with 7 bases separating them. Written as DNA, the CDR3 is TGTGCCAGCAGCCATCGGGGCACAGATACGCAGTATTTT. Its protein is CASSHRGTDTQYF.

This chain links TRBV11-3 with TRBJ2-2; D ambiguous. CDR3 length: 14 amino acids. Between the trimmed V and J ends, which lost 6 bases and 6 bases, there was a span of 14 bases. The germline V gene encodes CDR1 SGHNT and CDR2 YENEEA. The CDR3 nucleotides are TGTGCCAGCAGTCCAGGCGAAGTTGCCGGGGAGCTGTTTTTT. It translates to CASSPGEVAGELFF. Combining the CDR3 with reference TRBV11-3 and TRBJ2-2 gives the whole variable domain EAGVVQSPRYKIIEKKQPVAFWCNPISGHNTLYWYLQNLGQGPELLIRYENEEAVDDSQLPKDRFSAERLKGVDSTLKIQPAELGDSAVYLCASSPGEVAGELFFGEGSRLTVL.

The chain couples TRBV5-4 to TRBJ2-5; tentative D call: TRBD2 (5 bases). CDR1 SGHNT and CDR2 YYREEE come from the germline V gene (reference sequence). The CDR3 loop spans 14 amino acids. The V gene lost 0 bases and the J gene lost 4 bases, with 10 bases spanning the gap. The CDR3 loop is CASSLEGAGETQYF. The CDR3 DNA is TGTGCCAGCAGCTTGGAGGGCGCGGGAGAGACCCAGTACTTC.

The chain links TRBV28 to TRBJ2-7; TRBD1 agrees at 8 bases. The CDR3 has 15 amino acids. V dropped 5 bases and J dropped 3; count of bases not matched to a gene: 9. Germline lookup yields CDR1 MDHEN and CDR2 SYDVKM. CDR3 protein: CASSQTGVLSYEQYF. The CDR3 nucleotides read TGTGCCAGCAGTCAGACAGGGGTTTTAAGCTACGAGCAGTACTTC.

This clone occurred once. This chain joins TRBV6-5 and TRBJ2-7; 8 bases are shared with TRBD2. The CDR3 extends over 14 amino acids. The germline V gene has CDR1 MNHEY and CDR2 SVGAGI. The junction had 2 bases not matched to a gene; V was cut back by 2 bases and J by 2 bases. This chain's CDR3 is CASSYRRGAYEQYF. CDR3 bases: TGTGCCAGCAGTTACCGGCGGGGGGCCTACGAGCAGTACTTC.

This chain connects TRBV28 to TRBJ2-3; D perhaps matches TRBD1 (5 bases). This CDR3 is 14 amino acids long. V was trimmed by 3 bases and J by 4 bases, leaving 11 bases between them. CDR1 is MDHEN, CDR2 SYDVKM, per germline. CDR3 loop: CASSFDRLADTQYF. The CDR3 DNA reads as TGTGCCAGCAGTTTTGACAGATTGGCAGATACGCAGTATTTT.

The rearrangement links TRBV12-3 or TRBV12-4 to TRBJ1-5, with 7 bases lining up with TRBD1. CDR3 size: 13 residues. J lost 7 bases, V lost 5 bases, and 5 bases had no gene match. CDR3 in amino acids: CASSPGGGQPQHF. CDR3 sequence (DNA): TGTGCCAGCAGTCCAGGGGGAGGACAGCCCCAGCATTTT.

The CDR3 DNA sequence: TGTGCCAGCAGTTACTTTGGGACAGAGTCACCCCTCCACTTT. Its translation: CASSYFGTESPLHF. The chain has TRBV6-5 and TRBJ1-6; 7 nucleotides line up with TRBD1. The CDR3 runs 14 residues. Germline loops: CDR1 MNHEY, CDR2 SVGAGI. V lost 1 base and J lost 10; bases outside the gene matches: 4.

This clone has just one count. V usage is TRBV4-1 and J usage is TRBJ2-3, with a weak D call TRBD2 (7 bases). Germline CDR1 is MGHRA and CDR2 is YSYEKL. The V end lost 6 bases, the J end lost 4 bases, and 20 bases lay between the germline ends. This CDR3 is 16 amino acids long. DNA of the CDR3: TGCGCCAGCAGTACCTCGACGGGGGGCACCTCAGATACGCAGTATTTT. It is translated as CASSTSTGGTSDTQYF.

The chain has TRBV19 and TRBJ1-3; maybe TRBD1 (5 bases). CDR1 and CDR2 (germline): LNHDA, SQIVND (reference sequence). This CDR3 is built from 18 residues. V was pared by 7 bases and J by 0 bases, with 22 bases between. The CDR3 coding sequence is TGTGCCAGTACCATGGACAAGGCGATCATATACTCTGGAAACACCATATATTTT. It yields the protein CASTMDKAIIYSGNTIYF.

The V gene is TRBV7-2, the J gene TRBJ2-2; 7 bases are shared with TRBD1. After removal of 5 bases from V and 6 bases from J, the junction contained 9 bases not matched to a gene. Germline lookup yields CDR1 SGHTA and CDR2 FQGNSA. The CDR3 loop spans 15 amino acids. CDR3 sequence reads: CASSPQTGRSGELFF. CDR3 nucleotide sequence: TGTGCCAGCAGCCCCCAGACAGGGAGATCCGGGGAGCTGTTTTTT.

This chain's CDR3 is CASSRPGLSYEQYF. The CDR3 region has the DNA TGTGCCAGCAGTAGACCGGGACTGTCCTACGAGCAGTACTTC. This chain connects TRBV6-5 to TRBJ2-7; a possible D gene is TRBD2 (6 bases). Trimming took 5 bases from V and 1 from J, leaving 12 bases between them. This CDR3 spans 14 amino acids. Germline CDR1 MNHEY, CDR2 SVGAGI.

This clone was seen a single time. The genes are TRBV27 and TRBJ2-3; no firm D call. This CDR3 is 16 amino acids long. Germline V gene lookup returns CDR1 MNHEY and CDR2 SMNVEV (reference sequence). Trimming left V 2 bases short and J 0 bases short, with 12 bases between. This CDR3 reads CASSLMSRSSTDTQYF. DNA for the CDR3: TGTGCCAGCAGTTTAATGTCGAGATCTAGCACAGATACGCAGTATTTT.